This T cell receptor (beta chain) stems from a study of shared clonotypes between healthy human individuals. This clone came up once. CD45RO-negative cells were positively selected for CCR7, leaving out terminally differentiated effector memory CD45RA+ cells. TCRdb's copy holds only in-frame clones and misses some; the assay was immunoSEQ multiplex PCR. Of about 2 million clones listed, over 85% were seen once; the top ten hold 0.85% to 1.2%. This CDR3 is built from 14 residues. V lost 4 bases and J 2 bases, leaving 15 bases between the germline ends. Germline CDR1 and CDR2: GTSNPN and SVGIG (reference sequence).

The origin of this receptor is a man between 18 and 29 years old in good health. This chain links TRBV30 with TRBJ2-7, with D tentatively TRBD2 (5 bases). Sequenced sample: naive CD8+ T cells sorted from blood. The CDR3 spells CAWILAGLTYEQYF. The CDR3 DNA sequence: TGTGCCTGGATTCTGGCGGGCCTAACCTACGAGCAGTACTTC.